Presented here are 17 T cell receptor beta chains from one specimen sequenced in a study of T cell responses to AZD1222 COVID-19 vaccine. TCRdb's table, derived via immunoSEQ multiplex PCR, lists solely in-frame clones and lacks some. This sample carries more than 110,000 clones, 70% to 90% of them seen once, and the ten largest clones take approximately 6%. The specimen was peripheral blood, collected on day 0 of AZD1222 vaccination. The receptor set was obtained from an adult in good health.

As DNA, the CDR3 is TGTGCCAGCAACGGGGGCGCGAGCTCCTACGAGCAGTACTTC. Its translation is CASNGGASSYEQYF. The rearrangement links TRBV9 to TRBJ2-7, with D possibly called TRBD1 or TRBD2 (6 bases each). Germline V gene lookup returns CDR1 SGDLS and CDR2 YYNGEE. This CDR3 has 14 residues. Trimming cost V 6 bases and J 0 bases, with 13 bases left between them.

Points on this clone: The junction and the germline gene differ at one end; a read error may be behind it. V gene TRBV30 combines with J gene TRBJ1-3, with D possibly TRBD1 on 5 matching bases. CDR1 GTSNPN and CDR2 SVGIG come from the germline V gene (reference sequence). The CDR3 has 13 residues. This chain's CDR3 is CAWSVLEAGHLGF. The CDR3 region has the DNA TGTGCCTGGAGTGTATTGGAGGCGGGGCATTTGGGATTT.

The chain combines TRBV3-1 (or the pseudogene TRBV3-2) with TRBJ1-2; 7 nucleotides line up with TRBD1. Trimming removed 4 bases from V and 4 bases from J; junction bases left unmatched: 6. CDR1 and CDR2 from the germline V gene are LGHDT and YNNKEL (reference sequence). This CDR3 is built from 14 residues. The CDR3 reads CASSRTGPSYGYTF. The CDR3 DNA is TGTGCCAGCAGCCGGACAGGACCTAGCTATGGCTACACCTTC.

The V and J genes are TRBV27 and TRBJ1-2; TRBD1 is a possible D gene (6 bases). V shed 5 bases and J shed 3 bases, with 10 bases lying between them. This CDR3 has 13 residues. From germline, CDR1 is MNHEY and CDR2 SMNVEV (reference sequence). The CDR3 sequence is CASSLDRYYGYTF. For the CDR3, the DNA is TGTGCCAGCAGTCTCGACAGGTACTATGGCTACACCTTC.

The J gene is TRBJ2-7, the V gene TRBV21-1; whether TRBD1, the table's D call, matches the DNA was not checked. TRBV21-1 is deemed a pseudogene. The CDR3 loop spans 16 amino acids. CDR3 sequence reads: CASSKVLGAPSDEQYF. CDR3 coding DNA: TGTGCCAGCAGCAAAGTTCTGGGGGCCCCATCGGATGAGCAGTACTTC.

CDR3: CASSSYRVGGTQYF. DNA of the CDR3: TGTGCCAGCAGCTCATACAGGGTCGGAGGGACCCAGTACTTC. The chain joins TRBV7-9 to TRBJ2-5; possible D gene TRBD1, 6 bases. The CDR3 totals 14 residues. Germline-derived CDR1 and CDR2 are SEHNR and FQNEAQ (reference sequence). V was shortened by 4 bases and J by 7 bases, with 16 bases between the two germline ends.

V gene TRBV15 combines with J gene TRBJ1-1; 7 bases fit TRBD1. The CDR3 consists of 14 residues. Germline V gene data show CDR1 as LNHNV and CDR2 as YYDKDF (reference sequence). Unmatched junction bases numbered 4, after V lost 2 bases and J lost 4 bases. The CDR3 sequence is CATSRTGEGTEAFF. CDR3 DNA sequence: TGTGCCACCAGCAGAACAGGGGAGGGCACTGAAGCTTTCTTT.

V is TRBV6-2 or TRBV6-3 and J is TRBJ2-7; maybe TRBD1 (6 bases). The length of the CDR3 is 14 residues. Germline lookup yields CDR1 MNHEY and CDR2 SVGEGT. The V gene lost 3 bases and the J gene lost 0 bases, with 9 bases spanning the gap. This CDR3 reads CASSYQGYSYEQYF. For the CDR3, the DNA is TGTGCCAGCAGTTATCAGGGGTACTCCTACGAGCAGTACTTC.

The DNA of the CDR3 is TGTGCCAGCAGCCAGGGCCCCGAGCAGTACTTC. Translation gives CASSQGPEQYF. V usage is TRBV7-8 and J usage is TRBJ2-7; a possible D gene is TRBD1 (5 bases). Germline CDR1 reads SGHVS; CDR2 reads FQNEAQ. Between the trimmed V and J ends, which lost 5 bases and 6 bases, there was a span of 8 bases. CDR3 length: 11 amino acids.

V and J are TRBV19 and TRBJ2-1, with a weak D call TRBD2 (5 bases). Deletions cut 5 bases from V and 0 bases from J, with 11 bases between. The CDR3 covers 15 residues. Germline-derived CDR1 and CDR2 are LNHDA and SQIVND (reference sequence). This chain's CDR3 is CASSPAVRSYNEQFF. CDR3 DNA sequence: TGTGCCAGTAGTCCAGCGGTTCGCTCCTACAATGAGCAGTTCTTC.

The CDR3 DNA sequence: TGTGCCAGCAGCTTAGGTCCCCCCTATGGCTACACCTTC. Translation gives CASSLGPPYGYTF. The V and J genes are TRBV11-2 and TRBJ1-2, with D uncertain. This CDR3 is built from 13 residues. Germline V gives CDR1 SGHAT, CDR2 FQNNGV. V lost 1 base to trimming and J lost 4 bases, with 7 bases between them.

The chain joins TRBV20-1 to TRBJ1-5; unclear D gene. The CDR3 runs to 15 residues. The germline V gene has CDR1 DFQATT and CDR2 SNEGSKA (reference sequence). V dropped 3 bases and J dropped 5 bases, with 17 bases sitting between them. In nucleotides, the CDR3 is TGCAGTGCTAGTAGGCCTAACTTATCATATCAGCCCCAGCATTTT. Amino acid sequence: CSASRPNLSYQPQHF.

This chain joins TRBV18 and TRBJ1-6, with D maybe TRBD1 (6 bases). V gave up 3 bases and J gave up 0 bases, with 12 bases separating them. Germline CDR1 KGHSH, CDR2 LQKENI. The CDR3 covers 17 residues. CDR3 sequence: CASSPWGPGSYNSPLHF. In DNA, the CDR3 is TGTGCCAGCTCACCGTGGGGGCCCGGCTCCTATAATTCACCCCTCCACTTT.

The genes are TRBV18 and TRBJ1-6; 7 bases align to TRBD1. V shed 1 base and J 6 bases; nucleotides not matched to a gene: 3. The germline gives CDR1 KGHSH, CDR2 LQKENI. There are 15 residues in the CDR3. The CDR3 DNA sequence: TGTGCCAGCTCACCACTTCAGGGGGGTAATTCACCCCTCCACTTT. Translating gives CASSPLQGGNSPLHF.

In nucleotides, the CDR3 is TGTGCCAGCAGCTCCGCCCGAGCGGGAGGGGGAGAGCAGTTCTTC. Its translation: CASSSARAGGGEQFF. The rearrangement links TRBV7-3 to TRBJ2-1; 10 bases map to TRBD2. The germline V gene encodes CDR1 SGHTA and CDR2 FQGTGA. This CDR3 spans 15 amino acids. After removal of 4 bases from V and 10 bases from J, the junction contained 10 bases not matched to a gene.

CDR3 sequence (DNA): TGTGCCAGCAGTCCGGCGGGACAGCCTACCTACGAGCAGTACTTC. Translating gives CASSPAGQPTYEQYF. The genes are TRBV27 and TRBJ2-7; a possible D gene is TRBD1 (7 bases). This CDR3 region has 15 residues. V lost 5 bases, J lost 2 bases, and 16 bases lay in between. Germline CDR1 MNHEY, CDR2 SMNVEV (reference sequence).

This sequence joins TRBV27 and TRBJ2-1, with D perhaps assigned TRBD1 or TRBD2 (6 bases each). The CDR3 covers 14 residues. The germline gives CDR1 MNHEY, CDR2 SMNVEV (reference sequence). The V end lost 5 bases, the J end lost 7 bases, and 15 bases lay between the germline ends. DNA for the CDR3: TGTGCCAGCAGTCCTACGGGGGCGGGGAATGAGCAGTTCTTC. It yields the protein CASSPTGAGNEQFF.